Following are 20 T cell receptor beta chains from one sample sequenced in a study of shared clonotypes between healthy human individuals. Selected positively for CCR7 and CD45RO-negative, naive CD8 cells excluded terminally differentiated effector memory CD45RA+ cells. Assay: immunoSEQ multiplex PCR; the TCRdb copy retains only in-frame clones and omits some. The data hold hundreds of thousands of clones, with around 90% observed a single time. The sample comprised naive CD8+ T cells sorted from blood. These receptors were taken from a man aged 25-45 years in good health.

V gene TRBV7-3 combines with J gene TRBJ2-5, with TRBD1 as a possible D gene (6 bases). Deletions cut 3 bases from V and 4 bases from J, with 15 bases between. CDR3 length: 15 residues. Germline V gene data show CDR1 as SGHTA and CDR2 as FQGTGA. The CDR3 sequence is CASSLIGGTGETQYF. CDR3 DNA sequence: TGTGCCAGCAGCTTGATAGGGGGAACCGGAGAGACCCAGTACTTC.

The genes are TRBV27 and TRBJ1-4; a weak D match, TRBD1 (5 bases). This CDR3 comprises 14 residues. V lost 6 bases and J 6 bases, leaving 14 bases between the germline ends. Germline CDR1 is MNHEY and CDR2 is SMNVEV (reference sequence). In DNA form, the CDR3 reads TGTGCCAGCAGCCCCGCCCGAGGGGATGAAAAACTGTTTTTT. Protein sequence: CASSPARGDEKLFF. The full variable domain, rest sourced from reference TRBV27 and TRBJ1-4, is EAQVTQNPRYLITVTGKKLTVTCSQNMNHEYMSWYRQDPGLGLRQIYYSMNVEVTDKGDVPEGYKVSRKEKRNFPLILESPSPNQTSLYFCASSPARGDEKLFFGSGTQLSVL.

The chain combines TRBV10-3 with TRBJ2-2; D unclear. This CDR3 region has 15 residues. The V end lost 6 bases, the J end lost 1 base, and 12 bases lay between the germline ends. CDR1 is ENHRY and CDR2 is SYGVKD in the germline V gene. The CDR3 coding sequence is TGTGCCATCAGGGAGAATGACTTGAACACCGGGGAGCTGTTTTTT. Its protein product is CAIRENDLNTGELFF.

The chain employs TRBV5-6 and TRBJ1-1; 8 positions match TRBD1. The J segment lost 5 bases and the V segment lost 4 bases, leaving 4 bases of the junction unmatched. The CDR3 is 13 residues long. Germline loops: CDR1 SGHDT, CDR2 YYEEEE. CDR3 nucleotide sequence: TGTGCCAGCAGCGGACAGGGCTGGACTGAAGCTTTCTTT. This gives the protein CASSGQGWTEAFF.

This chain links TRBV10-3 with TRBJ2-1, with TRBD1 matching 7 bases. J lost 4 bases, V lost 0 bases, and 6 bases had no gene match. This CDR3 contains 16 residues. The germline V gene encodes CDR1 ENHRY and CDR2 SYGVKD. The CDR3 loop is CAISESTGASYNEQFF. CDR3 DNA sequence: TGTGCCATCAGTGAGTCTACAGGGGCTAGTTACAATGAGCAGTTCTTC.

J is TRBJ2-7 and V is TRBV29-1; D remains ambiguous. Germline V CDR1 and CDR2: SQVTM, ANQGSEA. The ends were cut back, 4 bases at V and 7 bases at J, with 20 bases in the middle. The CDR3 extends over 14 amino acids. The CDR3 bases are TGCAGCGTTGCGTCCAGTCTAGACTTGGGGGAGCAGTACTTC. Encoded protein: CSVASSLDLGEQYF.

The V call is TRBV6-5, the J call TRBJ2-7, with D perhaps TRBD2 (6 bases). This CDR3 is 16 amino acids long. With 4 bases removed from V and 4 bases from J, the gap between germline ends came to 20 bases. Germline V CDR1 and CDR2: MNHEY, SVGAGI. CDR3 sequence reads: CASSLGLPAGPYEQYF. CDR3 coding DNA: TGTGCCAGCAGTTTGGGACTCCCAGCTGGTCCATACGAGCAGTACTTC.

The genes are TRBV6-5 and TRBJ2-1; D not certain. The CDR3 totals 14 residues. The germline V gene has CDR1 MNHEY and CDR2 SVGAGI. The V and J ends lost 2 bases and 4 bases respectively, with 9 bases between them. CDR3 bases: TGTGCCAGCAGTTACCCTGGTGGGTACAATGAGCAGTTCTTC. It specifies CASSYPGGYNEQFF.

The chain recombines TRBV7-8 with TRBJ2-7; D might be TRBD1 (5 bases). The ends were cut back, 2 bases at V and 6 bases at J, with 14 bases in the middle. The germline gives CDR1 SGHVS, CDR2 FQNEAQ. This CDR3 has 14 residues. The CDR3 sequence is CASSLFPGMGEQYF. The CDR3 nucleotides are TGTGCCAGCAGCTTATTCCCAGGGATGGGCGAGCAGTACTTC. Full variable domain (remainder filled in from reference TRBV7-8 and TRBJ2-7): GAGVSQSPRYKVAKRGQDVALRCDPISGHVSLFWYQQALGQGPEFLTYFQNEAQLDKSGLPSDRFFAERPEGSVSTLKIQRTQQEDSAVYLCASSLFPGMGEQYFGPGTRLTVT.

The chain uses TRBV10-3 and TRBJ2-7; no reliable D call. V was shortened by 8 bases and J by 7 bases, with 9 bases between the two germline ends. There are 10 residues in the CDR3. Germline values: CDR1 ENHRY, CDR2 SYGVKD. CDR3 in DNA: TGTGCCATCGGGGTTGGGGAGCAGTACTTC. The encoded protein is CAIGVGEQYF.

This chain connects TRBV9 to TRBJ2-5, with 9 bases fitting TRBD2. Germline V gene data show CDR1 as SGDLS and CDR2 as YYNGEE. The length of the CDR3 is 14 residues. The ends lost 4 bases at V and 4 bases at J; junction bases unmatched: 5. CDR3 sequence (DNA): TGTGCCAGCAGCCGTAGCGGGAGTTCAGAGACCCAGTACTTC. It codes for CASSRSGSSETQYF. Based on the CDR3 plus reference TRBV9 and TRBJ2-5, the full variable domain is DSGVTQTPKHLITATGQRVTLRCSPRSGDLSVYWYQQSLDQGLQFLIQYYNGEERAKGNILERFSAQQFPDLHSELNLSSLELGDSALYFCASSRSGSSETQYFGPGTRLLVL.

V and J are TRBV11-2 and TRBJ2-3; 7 nucleotides match TRBD2. Germline V gene data show CDR1 as SGHAT and CDR2 as FQNNGV. The CDR3 length is 14 residues. The V and J ends lost 5 bases and 1 base, in that order; junction bases with no gene match: 3. This CDR3 reads CASSLRGGTDTQYF. The DNA of the CDR3 is TGTGCCAGCAGCCTCCGGGGGGGCACAGATACGCAGTATTTT.

V and J are TRBV28 and TRBJ2-1; TRBD2 aligns across 9 bases. This CDR3 has 15 amino acids. The J segment lost 7 bases and the V segment lost 6 bases, leaving 10 bases of the junction unmatched. Germline CDR1 is MDHEN and CDR2 is SYDVKM. DNA for the CDR3: TGTGCCAGCAGACCTCCGGGACTAGCATCGAATGAGCAGTTCTTC. Translated, it gives CASRPPGLASNEQFF.

The chain couples TRBV7-9 to TRBJ2-7; 7 bases are a match to TRBD2. Germline V gene sequence: CDR1 SEHNR, CDR2 FQNEAQ (reference sequence). V lost 6 bases, J lost 3 bases, and 8 bases stayed unmatched. The CDR3 covers 14 residues. The CDR3 DNA follows: TGTGCCAGCAGTCCCGGGACTACGTTCTACGAGCAGTACTTC. Amino acids: CASSPGTTFYEQYF.

V usage is TRBV10-3 and J usage is TRBJ2-1, with 13 nucleotides matching TRBD2. Trimming cost V 5 bases and J 0 bases; bases outside gene matches: 10. This CDR3 spans 19 amino acids. From germline, CDR1 is ENHRY and CDR2 SYGVKD. The DNA for the CDR3 is TGTGCCATCAGTTTAACCGGGACTAGCGGGACTAGCTCCTACAATGAGCAGTTCTTC. Its protein product is CAISLTGTSGTSSYNEQFF.

The chain uses TRBV6-5 and TRBJ2-7; no firm D call. Trimming pared 5 bases from V and 4 bases from J, leaving 3 bases between. This CDR3 has 10 amino acids. The germline CDR1 and CDR2 sequences are MNHEY and SVGAGI. This CDR3 reads CASSGYEQYF. DNA for the CDR3: TGTGCCAGCAGTGGGTACGAGCAGTACTTC.

The J gene is TRBJ2-7, the V gene TRBV7-9, with no clear D. The germline V and J ends were trimmed by 4 bases and 6 bases, with 16 bases remaining between them. Germline CDR1 SEHNR, CDR2 FQNEAQ (reference sequence). The CDR3 runs 14 residues. The DNA of the CDR3 is TGTGCCAGCAGCTCCCTCTCCGGGCCCCCCGAGCAGTACTTC. Its translation: CASSSLSGPPEQYF.

The chain is built from TRBV7-9 and TRBJ2-3; 8 bases fit TRBD1. J was trimmed by 0 bases and V by 5 bases; bases with no gene match: 4. The CDR3 has 15 amino acids. Germline lookup yields CDR1 SEHNR and CDR2 FQNEAQ (reference sequence). In DNA form, the CDR3 reads TGTGCCAGCAGCACCTACAGGGGGAGCACAGATACGCAGTATTTT. As protein: CASSTYRGSTDTQYF.

This chain uses TRBV7-9 with TRBJ2-2, with D perhaps being TRBD1 or TRBD2 (5 bases each). V shed 8 bases and J shed 3 bases, with 19 bases lying between them. Germline values: CDR1 SEHNR, CDR2 FQNEAQ (reference sequence). The CDR3 runs 16 residues. The CDR3 here is CASGWDLVLDTGELFF. Written as DNA, the CDR3 is TGTGCCAGCGGCTGGGACCTGGTGTTGGACACCGGGGAGCTGTTTTTT.

The chain couples TRBV12-5 to TRBJ2-1; 7 nucleotides match TRBD1. The CDR3 runs 17 residues. The V segment lost 6 bases and the J segment 1 base; nucleotides outside the gene matches: 12. The germline V gene has CDR1 LGHNT and CDR2 FRNRAP. For the CDR3, the DNA is TGTGCTAGTGGCCTGGGGGTCACAGGGGCGTCCTACAATGAGCAGTTCTTC. Its translation is CASGLGVTGASYNEQFF.